This T cell receptor (beta chain) was captured by sequencing in a study of T cell repertoires in cytomegalovirus infection. At the level of the study: Recently described HLA-C-restricted plus well-studied HLA-B-restricted CMV epitopes were used. Based on public TCR beta signatures, there were indications of CMV infection and of a matching HLA type. Findings and limits, study-wide: The ex vivo response was dominated by HLA-C-restricted CMV-specific TCR beta clonotypes. Cumulative frequency of public TCR beta families picked out carriers of CMV plus the relevant HLA.

This clonotype occurred a few times. Its antigen is as yet unknown. TCRdb re-derived calls from the reads in MiXCR, one entry per CDR3 protein. The data show about 920,000 distinct CDR3 sequences, less than 35% seen once. This CDR3 comprises 15 residues. Germline CDR1 is SGHTA and CDR2 is FQGNSA. Trimming removed 1 base from V and 2 bases from J, with 12 bases in between. Sequences were derived from cultured CD8+ T cells from PBMCs, sampled from culture after CMV antigen stimulation. This TCR was recovered from a human donor in good health (CMV status not recorded). Some clones in this sample may be carry-over from other donors' samples. The chain is built from TRBV7-2 and TRBJ2-7; no definite D call. The CDR3 bases are TGTGCCAGCAGCTTAGACGCAGCGTTCCCCTACGAGCAGTACTTC. This sequence encodes CASSLDAAFPYEQYF. The full variable domain, its missing parts supplied by reference TRBV7-2 and TRBJ2-7, is GAGVSQSPSNKVTEKGKDVELRCDPISGHTALYWYRQSLGQGLEFLIYFQGNSAPDKSGLPSDRFSAERTGGSVSTLTIQRTQQEDSAVYLCASSLDAAFPYEQYFGPGTRLTVT.